The next 24 T cell receptor beta chains were all read from a single sample in a study of cytomegalovirus exposure and HLA in healthy donors. Produced via immunoSEQ multiplex PCR; TCRdb's table is partial and in-frame only. This table has 75,000 to 90,000 clones, 95% to 97% appearing once. Sequenced material: PBMCs. Receptors were obtained from a man aged 18-30 years in good health and CMV-seropositive.

This clone was seen once. The rearrangement links TRBV4-1 to TRBJ1-4; 9 positions match TRBD1. The CDR3 has 15 residues. Germline CDR1 reads MGHRA; CDR2 reads YSYEKL. J gave up 7 bases and V 6 bases, and 9 bases lay outside the gene matches. Written as DNA, the CDR3 is TGCGCCAGCAGAGCAACAGGGGGCGACAGTGAAAAACTGTTTTTT. Translation gives CASRATGGDSEKLFF.

CDR3 DNA: TGTGCCAGCAGCTGGACAGGGAACGGTTCGGCAGAAAAACTGTTTTTT. Amino acids: CASSWTGNGSAEKLFF. The rearrangement uses TRBV13 and TRBJ1-4, with 8 bases aligning to TRBD1. Germline CDR1 reads PRHDT; CDR2 reads FYEKMQ (reference sequence). There are 16 residues in the CDR3. Trimming at V came to 4 bases and at J to 8 bases, leaving 12 bases not matched to a gene. Combining the CDR3 with reference TRBV13 and TRBJ1-4 gives the whole variable domain AAGVIQSPRHLIKEKRETATLKCYPIPRHDTVYWYQQGPGQDPQFLISFYEKMQSDKGSIPDRFSAQQFSDYHSELNMSSLELGDSALYFCASSWTGNGSAEKLFFGSGTQLSVL.

The count of this clone is one. The chain recombines TRBV28 with TRBJ2-7, with D possibly matching TRBD2 (5 bases). V was cut by 2 bases and J by 7 bases, with 12 bases left in between. CDR3 length equals 13 residues. Germline V gene data show CDR1 as MDHEN and CDR2 as SYDVKM. CDR3 coding DNA: TGTGCCAGCAGTTTACGCCGACGGGGTGAGCAGTACTTC. It encodes CASSLRRRGEQYF.

The chain couples TRBV28 to TRBJ1-1; D remains ambiguous. Germline V gene sequence: CDR1 MDHEN, CDR2 SYDVKM. The CDR3 length is 12 residues. V lost 6 bases, J lost 4 bases, and 9 bases lay in between. The CDR3 sequence is CASSSSPTEAFF. The CDR3 DNA follows: TGTGCCAGCAGCTCAAGCCCCACTGAAGCTTTCTTT.

The CDR3 sequence: CASSLSGQGVSEAFF. CDR3 sequence (DNA): TGTGCCAGCAGCTTATCAGGACAGGGCGTATCTGAAGCTTTCTTT. This chain uses TRBV13 with TRBJ1-1; 8 nucleotides line up with TRBD1. Germline V gives CDR1 PRHDT, CDR2 FYEKMQ (reference sequence). This CDR3 spans 15 amino acids. V dropped 2 bases and J dropped 6; count of bases not matched to a gene: 8.

This rearrangement joins TRBV5-6 to TRBJ1-4, with a weak D call TRBD1 (5 bases). The CDR3 loop spans 12 amino acids. The germline V gene encodes CDR1 SGHDT and CDR2 YYEEEE. The V end lost 1 base, the J end lost 11 bases, and 9 bases lay between the germline ends. The CDR3 region is CASSLWGEKLFF. The CDR3 coding sequence is TGTGCCAGCAGCTTGTGGGGGGAGAAACTGTTTTTT.

This chain uses TRBV7-9 with TRBJ2-5, with TRBD2 as a possible D gene (6 bases). V lost 4 bases to trimming and J lost 1 base, with 16 bases between them. The CDR3 has 16 amino acids. Germline V gives CDR1 SEHNR, CDR2 FQNEAQ (reference sequence). The CDR3 region is CASSSRIAARQETQYF. DNA of the CDR3: TGTGCCAGCAGCTCCCGTATAGCGGCTCGCCAAGAGACCCAGTACTTC.

The CDR3 DNA sequence: TGTGCCAGCAGCGATTGGACAGGGGTGGCAGATACGCAGTATTTT. Protein: CASSDWTGVADTQYF. The chain has TRBV11-2 and TRBJ2-3, with 9 positions matching TRBD1. Germline trimming cut 5 bases from V and 4 bases from J; bases unmatched to any gene: 7. The V gene's germline CDR1 is SGHAT and CDR2 FQNNGV. The CDR3 totals 15 residues.

The chain employs TRBV29-1 and TRBJ2-2; unclear D gene. Trimming removed 5 bases at V and 7 bases at J, with 11 bases between. The CDR3 is made up of 12 amino acids. The germline V gene has CDR1 SQVTM and CDR2 ANQGSEA. In nucleotides, the CDR3 is TGCAGCGTTCGGGTCCTAGGCGGGGAGCTGTTTTTT. It codes for CSVRVLGGELFF.

V is TRBV10-3 and J is TRBJ1-1; TRBD1 matches 7 bases. The J segment lost 1 base and the V segment lost 6 bases, leaving 5 bases of the junction unmatched. The CDR3 spans 14 residues. Germline CDR1 is ENHRY and CDR2 is SYGVKD. The CDR3 nucleotides read TGTGCCATCAGCCCGGGACAGAAGAACACTGAAGCTTTCTTT. This gives the protein CAISPGQKNTEAFF.

The J gene is TRBJ1-5, the V gene TRBV7-6, with no clear D. Germline-derived CDR1 and CDR2 are SGHVS and FNYEAQ. V was trimmed by 1 base and J by 4 bases, leaving 5 bases between them. The CDR3 is 13 residues long. The CDR3 bases are TGTGCCAGCAGCTTAGAGGAGAATCAGCCCCAGCATTTT. Translation: CASSLEENQPQHF.

The CDR3 is CASSLEGLAGNEQFF. For the CDR3, the DNA is TGCGCCAGCAGCTTGGAGGGACTAGCAGGCAATGAGCAGTTCTTC. V gene TRBV5-1 combines with J gene TRBJ2-1; 9 bases agree with TRBD2. The V gene end was trimmed by 0 bases and the J gene end by 6 bases; junction bases not matched to a gene: 4. Germline V CDR1 and CDR2: SGHRS, YFSETQ. The CDR3 has 15 residues.

The J gene is TRBJ2-3, the V gene TRBV10-2; TRBD2 aligns across 9 bases. CDR1 WSHSY and CDR2 SAAADI come from the germline V gene. V lost 4 bases to trimming and J lost 4 bases; unmatched junction nucleotides: 3. The CDR3 totals 14 residues. The chain's CDR3 is CASSVAGDPDTQYF. CDR3 coding DNA: TGCGCCAGCAGTGTAGCGGGAGACCCAGATACGCAGTATTTT.

This chain links TRBV4-2 with TRBJ1-4, with 7 positions matching TRBD1. Per the germline V gene, CDR1 is LGHNA and CDR2 is YNFKEQ. The CDR3 runs 16 residues. J was trimmed by 8 bases and V by 0 bases; bases with no gene match: 9. CDR3 amino acids: CASSQEIASGGEKLFF. DNA for the CDR3: TGTGCCAGCAGCCAAGAGATCGCCTCAGGGGGAGAAAAACTGTTTTTT.

This clone was found once. This chain links TRBV2 with TRBJ2-7; possible D gene TRBD2, 6 bases. From germline, CDR1 is SNHLY and CDR2 FYNNEI. This CDR3 spans 12 amino acids. Trimming stripped 6 bases from V and 3 bases from J, with 9 bases between. Here the CDR3 reads CASSGRLYEQYF. In DNA form, the CDR3 reads TGTGCCAGCAGCGGGAGACTCTACGAGCAGTACTTC.

This clone has a single count. The chain couples TRBV30 to TRBJ1-3, with a tentative D call TRBD1 (6 bases). Germline CDR1 and CDR2: GTSNPN and SVGIG (reference sequence). The V gene lost 3 bases and the J gene lost 7 bases, with 7 bases spanning the gap. The CDR3 is 11 amino acids. This CDR3 is CAWSQGNTIYF. Written as DNA, the CDR3 is TGTGCCTGGAGCCAGGGGAACACCATATATTTT.

The genes are TRBV25-1 and TRBJ2-7; 10 bases match TRBD2. J lost 4 bases, V lost 4 bases, and 4 bases had no gene match. Germline lookup yields CDR1 MGHDK and CDR2 SYGVNS. This CDR3 is built from 14 residues. CDR3 bases: TGTGCCAGCAGTGGTCTAGCGGGGGCTTACGAGCAGTACTTC. Encoded protein: CASSGLAGAYEQYF.

V and J are TRBV9 and TRBJ2-2; 11 bases are shared with TRBD2. The CDR3 runs to 16 residues. V lost 4 bases to trimming and J lost 5 bases; unmatched junction nucleotides: 7. Germline-derived CDR1 and CDR2 are SGDLS and YYNGEE. The CDR3 reads CASSPGLAGQTGELFF. The CDR3 region has the DNA TGTGCCAGCAGCCCTGGACTAGCGGGCCAAACCGGGGAGCTGTTTTTT.

The rearrangement joins TRBV14 to TRBJ2-3; D might be TRBD1 (6 bases). Germline CDR1 reads SGHDN; CDR2 reads FVKESK. Trimming took 2 bases from V and 1 from J, leaving 31 bases between them. The CDR3 extends over 22 amino acids. The CDR3 loop reads CASSQLSWAGEGKIGGTDTQYF. The CDR3 DNA follows: TGTGCCAGCAGCCAACTATCCTGGGCAGGGGAAGGTAAAATAGGGGGCACAGATACGCAGTATTTT.

The rearrangement uses TRBV19 and TRBJ2-7; 8 bases align to TRBD1. CDR1 and CDR2 from the germline V gene are LNHDA and SQIVND (reference sequence). V gave up 8 bases and J gave up 5 bases; unmatched junction bases: 5. This CDR3 has 12 amino acids. CDR3 sequence reads: CASPQGAHEQYF. Here the CDR3 DNA reads TGTGCCAGTCCGCAGGGGGCACACGAGCAGTACTTC.

The chain is built from TRBV15 and TRBJ1-1; TRBD1 matches at 7 bases. V dropped 0 bases and J dropped 6; count of bases not matched to a gene: 7. The CDR3 length is 15 residues. Germline loops: CDR1 LNHNV, CDR2 YYDKDF (reference sequence). The CDR3 region has the DNA TGTGCCACCAGCAGAGATGAGGAGGGGGCTTCTGAAGCTTTCTTT. Amino acids: CATSRDEEGASEAFF.

V is TRBV30 and J is TRBJ2-5, with TRBD2 as a possible D gene (6 bases). Germline V gives CDR1 GTSNPN, CDR2 SVGIG (reference sequence). The CDR3 runs 13 residues. Trimming took off 7 bases at V and 4 bases at J, with 16 bases between the two ends. The CDR3 protein is CASSTRRRETQYF. DNA of the CDR3: TGTGCCTCCTCGACTAGGAGGAGAGAGACCCAGTACTTC.

This chain uses TRBV16 with TRBJ1-2; no definite D call. The V and J ends lost 0 bases and 6 bases respectively, with 8 bases between them. The CDR3 spans 13 residues. Per germline, CDR1 KGHSY and CDR2 FQNENV. The CDR3 reads CASSQSAQDGYTF. CDR3 nucleotides: TGTGCCAGCAGCCAATCGGCCCAGGATGGCTACACCTTC.

The chain has TRBV9 and TRBJ2-3, with 12 bases fitting TRBD2. CDR1 SGDLS and CDR2 YYNGEE come from the germline V gene. This CDR3 has 16 amino acids. With V trimmed by 5 bases and J by 4 bases, 8 bases remained unmatched. The DNA for the CDR3 is TGTGCCAGCAGTGACCGACTAGCGGGAGCTGCAGATACGCAGTATTTT. It is translated as CASSDRLAGAADTQYF.